This entry lists 26 T cell receptor beta chains sequenced from one sample in a study of blood T cell repertoires in COVID-19 (dated by TCRdb to 2020 to 2021). The library relied on the immunoSEQ multiplex PCR assay. The source is immuneACCESS, and TCRdb retained only in-frame sequences with V and J called. Part of the clones is not carried over; for the studies checked, unresolved V genes explain less than half of this, and the remainder is unexplained. The sample includes around 300,000 clones, with around 89% observed a single time. The ten biggest clones cover approximately 0.98% of the sample. What was sequenced was peripheral blood. Every receptor here comes from a woman aged 40 to 49 with COVID-19, enrolled during active disease.

The chain is built from TRBV7-2 and TRBJ2-3; D is unclear. The CDR3 is made up of 13 amino acids. Germline lookup yields CDR1 SGHTA and CDR2 FQGNSA. Trimming removed 2 bases at V and 6 bases at J, with 9 bases between. The CDR3 nucleotides read TGTGCCAGCAGCTTACGCCACGGGGATACGCAGTATTTT. Amino acid sequence: CASSLRHGDTQYF.

The chain employs TRBV7-3 and TRBJ2-3; D may be TRBD1 (6 bases). The length of the CDR3 is 13 residues. Per germline, CDR1 SGHTA and CDR2 FQGTGA. The ends were cut back, 5 bases at V and 5 bases at J, with 11 bases in the middle. In DNA, the CDR3 is TGTGCCAGCAGCCCCGGACAGCAAGATACGCAGTATTTT. This encodes CASSPGQQDTQYF.

The chain combines TRBV19 with TRBJ1-5; no definite D call. The germline V and J ends were trimmed by 3 bases and 3 bases, with 6 bases remaining between them. From germline, CDR1 is LNHDA and CDR2 SQIVND (reference sequence). This CDR3 contains 13 residues. The DNA of the CDR3 is TGTGCCAGTAGTATTTCCCTCAATCAGCCCCAGCATTTT. Encoded protein: CASSISLNQPQHF.

This chain connects TRBV27 to TRBJ1-4; 8 nucleotides line up with TRBD1. Germline CDR1 reads MNHEY; CDR2 reads SMNVEV (reference sequence). CDR3 length: 16 residues. The V segment lost 2 bases and the J segment 6 bases; nucleotides outside the gene matches: 8. The CDR3 reads CASSLIPPGGHEKLFF. As DNA, the CDR3 is TGTGCCAGCAGTTTAATCCCTCCAGGGGGCCATGAAAAACTGTTTTTT.

The chain uses TRBV24-1 and TRBJ2-3; TRBD1 matches at 11 bases. The ends lost 3 bases at V and 6 bases at J; junction bases unmatched: 13. From germline, CDR1 is KGHDR and CDR2 SFDVKD. This CDR3 comprises 18 residues. CDR3 bases: TGTGCCACCAGTGATACAGCCGGGACAGGGGGTTTCTCGGATACGCAGTATTTT. This gives the protein CATSDTAGTGGFSDTQYF.

V and J are TRBV15 and TRBJ1-1, with 8 bases that match TRBD1. This CDR3 has 15 amino acids. Germline values: CDR1 LNHNV, CDR2 YYDKDF (reference sequence). Trimming cost V 2 bases and J 0 bases; bases outside gene matches: 2. In DNA form, the CDR3 reads TGTGCCACCAGCAGACCGGACAGGGTGAACACTGAAGCTTTCTTT. Encoded protein: CATSRPDRVNTEAFF.

The chain is built from TRBV30 and TRBJ1-3; D unclear. The CDR3 is 16 residues long. Germline V lookup: CDR1 GTSNPN, CDR2 SVGIG (reference sequence). V was shortened by 0 bases and J by 4 bases, with 16 bases between the two germline ends. Here the CDR3 reads CAWSVASRSGGNTIYF. Here the CDR3 DNA reads TGTGCCTGGAGTGTAGCGAGTCGGTCGGGAGGAAACACCATATATTTT.

This sequence joins TRBV5-1 and TRBJ2-3; possible D gene TRBD2, 5 bases. Germline values: CDR1 SGHRS, CDR2 YFSETQ. The CDR3 loop spans 17 amino acids. Trimming removed 2 bases from V and 2 bases from J, with 18 bases in between. The CDR3 protein is CASSFLGLAANTDTQYF. In DNA, the CDR3 is TGCGCCAGCAGCTTCCTCGGGCTAGCAGCGAACACAGATACGCAGTATTTT. The whole variable domain, filled in from reference TRBV5-1 and TRBJ2-3, reads KAGVTQTPRYLIKTRGQQVTLSCSPISGHRSVSWYQQTPGQGLQFLFEYFSETQRNKGNFPGRFSGRQFSNSRSEMNVSTLELGDSALYLCASSFLGLAANTDTQYFGPGTRLTVL.

This clone appeared once. The chain has TRBV28 and TRBJ1-5, with D maybe TRBD1 (6 bases). Germline V gene lookup returns CDR1 MDHEN and CDR2 SYDVKM. V was cut by 3 bases and J by 2 bases, with 14 bases left in between. There are 16 residues in the CDR3. In nucleotides, the CDR3 is TGTGCCAGCAGTTTGGGGCGCAGGGGTGGCAATCAGCCCCAGCATTTT. It translates to CASSLGRRGGNQPQHF. Using reference TRBV28 and TRBJ1-5 for the parts outside the CDR3, the full variable domain is DVKVTQSSRYLVKRTGEKVFLECVQDMDHENMFWYRQDPGLGLRLIYFSYDVKMKEKGDIPEGYSVSREKKERFSLILESASTNQTSMYLCASSLGRRGGNQPQHFGDGTRLSIL.

The chain employs TRBV4-1 and TRBJ2-7; the D gene is possibly TRBD1 (5 bases). The V gene's germline CDR1 is MGHRA and CDR2 YSYEKL. The CDR3 consists of 14 residues. V was trimmed by 4 bases and J by 6 bases, leaving 16 bases between them. The CDR3 bases are TGCGCCAGCAGCCCCGGGCCCGACAGTGCCGAGCAGTACTTC. It translates to CASSPGPDSAEQYF.

The chain links TRBV15 to TRBJ1-1; maybe TRBD1 (6 bases). The V and J ends lost 0 bases and 4 bases respectively, with 9 bases between them. The CDR3 extends over 14 amino acids. CDR1 and CDR2 (germline): LNHNV, YYDKDF (reference sequence). The CDR3 DNA reads as TGTGCCACCAGCAGAGATACAGGGTCCACTGAAGCTTTCTTT. This translates into CATSRDTGSTEAFF. Combining the CDR3 with reference TRBV15 and TRBJ1-1 gives the whole variable domain DAMVIQNPRYQVTQFGKPVTLSCSQTLNHNVMYWYQQKSSQAPKLLFHYYDKDFNNEADTPDNFQSRRPNTSFCFLDIRSPGLGDTAMYLCATSRDTGSTEAFFGQGTRLTVV.

A note on this clone: At the DNA level, this CDR3 is encoded by other sequences in the same sample as well. The chain has TRBV30 and TRBJ1-1, with a possible D match to TRBD1 (6 bases). The CDR3 covers 13 residues. V was clipped by 3 bases and J by 0 bases, with 8 bases between them. Germline-derived CDR1 and CDR2 are GTSNPN and SVGIG (reference sequence). The CDR3 sequence is CAWSGQLNTEAFF. The DNA for the CDR3 is TGTGCCTGGAGCGGACAGTTGAACACTGAAGCTTTCTTT.

The chain employs TRBV6-5 and TRBJ1-4; TRBD1 agrees at 8 bases. V trimming: 5 bases; J trimming: 6 bases; junction bases outside the gene matches: 5. This CDR3 has 14 residues. Germline-derived CDR1 and CDR2 are MNHEY and SVGAGI. The CDR3 protein is CASSPTGVDEKLFF. Written as DNA, the CDR3 is TGTGCCAGCAGTCCGACAGGGGTGGATGAAAAACTGTTTTTT.

This clone was picked up one time. The chain employs TRBV5-4 and TRBJ1-6, with D perhaps TRBD1 (5 bases). V was clipped by 1 base and J by 8 bases, with 10 bases between them. The CDR3 runs to 14 residues. Germline V gives CDR1 SGHNT, CDR2 YYREEE (reference sequence). The CDR3 reads CASSLMGEDSPLHF. CDR3 in DNA: TGTGCCAGCAGCTTGATGGGGGAGGATTCACCCCTCCACTTT. Combining the CDR3 with reference TRBV5-4 and TRBJ1-6 gives the whole variable domain ETGVTQSPTHLIKTRGQQVTLRCSSQSGHNTVSWYQQALGQGPQFIFQYYREEENGRGNFPPRFSGLQFPNYSSELNVNALELDDSALYLCASSLMGEDSPLHFGNGTRLTVT.

V usage is TRBV4-3 and J usage is TRBJ1-2; possible D gene TRBD1, 6 bases. The CDR3 is 17 residues long. Per the germline V gene, CDR1 is LGHNA and CDR2 is YSLEER. Trimming shortened V by 0 bases and J by 0 bases, and 14 bases separated the two germline ends. The chain's CDR3 is CASSQEGAHLSNYGYTF. The CDR3 nucleotides read TGCGCCAGCAGCCAAGAGGGGGCCCACCTGTCTAACTATGGCTACACCTTC.

V and J are TRBV14 and TRBJ2-1; a weak D match, TRBD2 (7 bases). This CDR3 has 17 amino acids. V was trimmed by 1 base and J by 0 bases, leaving 13 bases between them. CDR1 and CDR2 from the germline V gene are SGHDN and FVKESK. This CDR3 reads CASSQVAGASSYNEQFF. In DNA form, the CDR3 reads TGTGCCAGCAGCCAAGTCGCGGGGGCGAGCTCCTACAATGAGCAGTTCTTC.

V and J are TRBV7-9 and TRBJ1-2, with D unresolved. Trimming stripped 1 base from V and 7 bases from J, with 7 bases between. CDR3 size: 12 residues. Germline lookup yields CDR1 SEHNR and CDR2 FQNEAQ (reference sequence). CDR3 region: CASSLGTPGYTF. CDR3 bases: TGTGCCAGCAGCTTAGGTACTCCTGGCTACACCTTC. Combining the CDR3 with reference TRBV7-9 and TRBJ1-2 gives the whole variable domain DTGVSQNPRHKITKRGQNVTFRCDPISEHNRLYWYRQTLGQGPEFLTYFQNEAQLEKSRLLSDRFSAERPKGSFSTLEIQRTEQGDSAMYLCASSLGTPGYTFGSGTRLTVV.

This clone was found once. V gene TRBV6-2 or TRBV6-3 combines with J gene TRBJ1-2, with TRBD1 matching over 7 bases. Losses at the gene ends were 6 bases for V and 8 bases for J; bases not matched to a gene: 15. Germline-derived CDR1 and CDR2 are MNHEY and SVGEGT. This CDR3 contains 15 residues. The CDR3 nucleotides read TGTGCCAGCAGCCCAAGGGACAGAGATTCAGCCGGCTACACCTTC. This sequence encodes CASSPRDRDSAGYTF.

The chain combines TRBV18 with TRBJ1-5; weak D call: TRBD1 (5 bases). This CDR3 has 17 residues. With 3 bases removed from V and 11 bases from J, the gap between germline ends came to 26 bases. Per the germline V gene, CDR1 is KGHSH and CDR2 is LQKENI. The CDR3 nucleotides are TGTGCCAGCTCACCGGGACTGTCGGGGACTGGGAATAGGTCCCAGCATTTT. Translation: CASSPGLSGTGNRSQHF.

V and J are TRBV28 and TRBJ1-3; TRBD1 aligns across 9 bases. CDR1 MDHEN and CDR2 SYDVKM come from the germline V gene. Losses at the gene ends were 6 bases for V and 8 bases for J; bases not matched to a gene: 11. This CDR3 has 15 amino acids. The CDR3 DNA sequence: TGTGCCAGCAGGCCCACAGGGGGCTCTAAGGACACCATATATTTT. It is translated as CASRPTGGSKDTIYF.

The chain combines TRBV7-2 with TRBJ2-1; 11 bases map to TRBD2. The CDR3 is made up of 14 amino acids. The germline gives CDR1 SGHTA, CDR2 FQGNSA. V gave up 10 bases and J gave up 7 bases; unmatched junction bases: 9. In DNA, the CDR3 is TGTGCCACCAAAACTAGCGGGGGAGGTAATGAGCAGTTCTTC. Translation gives CATKTSGGGNEQFF.

The chain links TRBV7-3 to TRBJ2-1, with TRBD2 matching over 12 bases. The CDR3 loop spans 15 amino acids. V gave up 4 bases and J gave up 9 bases; unmatched junction bases: 7. Looked up from germline, CDR1 is SGHTA and CDR2 is FQGTGA. The CDR3 sequence: CASSWLAGGPSEQFF. The CDR3 coding sequence is TGTGCCAGCAGCTGGCTAGCGGGGGGGCCGAGTGAGCAGTTCTTC.

V gene TRBV19 combines with J gene TRBJ2-5; D perhaps matches TRBD1 (6 bases). The V end was cut by 5 bases, the J end by 7 bases, with 14 bases between. The CDR3 has 13 residues. CDR1 LNHDA and CDR2 SQIVND come from the germline V gene (reference sequence). CDR3 sequence reads: CASSQDSQGTQYF. The CDR3 nucleotides are TGTGCCAGTAGTCAAGATTCACAGGGGACCCAGTACTTC.

This sequence joins TRBV19 and TRBJ1-4; the match to TRBD1 covers 9 bases. V shed 2 bases, J shed 5 bases, and the junction held 3 bases outside the gene matches. Germline CDR1 reads LNHDA; CDR2 reads SQIVND (reference sequence). This CDR3 is 15 amino acids long. The CDR3 DNA reads TGTGCCAGTAGTATAAAGGGGACAGGGAATGAAAAACTGTTTTTT. This encodes CASSIKGTGNEKLFF. Full variable domain (outside the CDR3, taken from reference TRBV19 and TRBJ1-4): DGGITQSPKYLFRKEGQNVTLSCEQNLNHDAMYWYRQDPGQGLRLIYYSQIVNDFQKGDIAEGYSVSREKKESFPLTVTSAQKNPTAFYLCASSIKGTGNEKLFFGSGTQLSVL.

The chain couples TRBV27 to TRBJ2-3; 12 nucleotides match TRBD2. The germline gives CDR1 MNHEY, CDR2 SMNVEV (reference sequence). The CDR3 totals 17 residues. J gave up 5 bases and V 6 bases, and 12 bases lay outside the gene matches. CDR3 region: CASSGFALAGGRDTQYF. In DNA, the CDR3 is TGTGCCAGCAGCGGTTTTGCTCTAGCGGGAGGGAGAGATACGCAGTATTTT.

Only one count was recorded for this clone. The genes are TRBV28 and TRBJ2-7, with TRBD1 as a possible D gene (6 bases). This CDR3 has 12 residues. Trimming shortened V by 6 bases and J by 1 base, and 7 bases separated the two germline ends. Germline V gene lookup returns CDR1 MDHEN and CDR2 SYDVKM. The CDR3 region is CASSQGSYEQYF. DNA for the CDR3: TGTGCCAGCAGCCAGGGGTCCTACGAGCAGTACTTC.